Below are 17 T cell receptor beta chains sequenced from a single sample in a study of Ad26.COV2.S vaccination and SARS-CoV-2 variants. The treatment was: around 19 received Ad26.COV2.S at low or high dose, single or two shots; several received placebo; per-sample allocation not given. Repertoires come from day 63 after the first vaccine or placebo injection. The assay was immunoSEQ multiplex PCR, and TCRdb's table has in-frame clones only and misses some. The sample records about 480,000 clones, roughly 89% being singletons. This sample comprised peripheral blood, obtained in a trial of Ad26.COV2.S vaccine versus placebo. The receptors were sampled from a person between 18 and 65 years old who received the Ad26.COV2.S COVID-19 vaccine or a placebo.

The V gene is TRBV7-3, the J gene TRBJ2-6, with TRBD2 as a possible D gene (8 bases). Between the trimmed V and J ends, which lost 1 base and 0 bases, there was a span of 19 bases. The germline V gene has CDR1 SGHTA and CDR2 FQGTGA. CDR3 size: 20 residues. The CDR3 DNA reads TGTGCCAGCAGCTTAATAGCGGGGACAGTGGGCGACTCTGGGGCCAACGTCCTGACTTTC. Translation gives CASSLIAGTVGDSGANVLTF.

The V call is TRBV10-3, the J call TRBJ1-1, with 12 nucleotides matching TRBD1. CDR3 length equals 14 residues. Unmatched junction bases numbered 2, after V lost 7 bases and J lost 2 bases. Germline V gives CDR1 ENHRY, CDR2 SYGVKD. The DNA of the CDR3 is TGTGCCATCAAGGGGACAGGGGGCAACACTGAAGCTTTCTTT. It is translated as CAIKGTGGNTEAFF.

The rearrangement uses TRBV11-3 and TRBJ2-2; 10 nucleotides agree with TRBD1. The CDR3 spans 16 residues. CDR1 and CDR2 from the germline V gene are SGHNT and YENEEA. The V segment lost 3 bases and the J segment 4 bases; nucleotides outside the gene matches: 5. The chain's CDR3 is CASSFRQGASTGELFF. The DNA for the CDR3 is TGTGCCAGCAGCTTTAGACAGGGGGCTAGCACCGGGGAGCTGTTTTTT.

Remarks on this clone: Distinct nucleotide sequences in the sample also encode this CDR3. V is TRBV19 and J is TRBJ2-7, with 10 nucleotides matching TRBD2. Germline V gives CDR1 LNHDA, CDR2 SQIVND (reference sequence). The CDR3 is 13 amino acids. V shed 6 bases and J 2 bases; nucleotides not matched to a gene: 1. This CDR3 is CASRTSGTYEQYF. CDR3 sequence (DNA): TGTGCCAGTAGAACTAGCGGGACCTACGAGCAGTACTTC.

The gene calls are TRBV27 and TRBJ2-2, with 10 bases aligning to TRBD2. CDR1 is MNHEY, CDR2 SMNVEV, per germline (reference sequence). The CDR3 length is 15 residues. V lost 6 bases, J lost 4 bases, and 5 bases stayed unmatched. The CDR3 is CASSPLAGATGELFF. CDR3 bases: TGTGCCAGCAGCCCCCTAGCGGGAGCCACCGGGGAGCTGTTTTTT.

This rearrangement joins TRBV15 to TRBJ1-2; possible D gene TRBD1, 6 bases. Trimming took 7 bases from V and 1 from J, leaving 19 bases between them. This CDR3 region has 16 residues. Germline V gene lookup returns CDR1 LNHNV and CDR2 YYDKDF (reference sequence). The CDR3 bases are TGTGCCACCACAGAATCGGGGGGGCTCTATAACTATGGCTACACCTTC. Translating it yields CATTESGGLYNYGYTF.

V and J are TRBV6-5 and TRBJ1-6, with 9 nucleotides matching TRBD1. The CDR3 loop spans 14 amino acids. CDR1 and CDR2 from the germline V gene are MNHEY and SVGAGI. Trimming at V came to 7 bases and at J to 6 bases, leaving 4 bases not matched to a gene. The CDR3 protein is CASTPGQGNSPLHF. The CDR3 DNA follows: TGTGCCAGCACCCCGGGACAGGGTAATTCACCCCTCCACTTT.

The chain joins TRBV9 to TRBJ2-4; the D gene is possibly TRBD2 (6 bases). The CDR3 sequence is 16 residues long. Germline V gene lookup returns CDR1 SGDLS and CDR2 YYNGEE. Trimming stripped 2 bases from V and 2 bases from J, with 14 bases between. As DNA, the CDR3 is TGTGCCAGCAGCGTCCGAGGCGGGACCTCCAAAAACATTCAGTACTTC. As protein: CASSVRGGTSKNIQYF.

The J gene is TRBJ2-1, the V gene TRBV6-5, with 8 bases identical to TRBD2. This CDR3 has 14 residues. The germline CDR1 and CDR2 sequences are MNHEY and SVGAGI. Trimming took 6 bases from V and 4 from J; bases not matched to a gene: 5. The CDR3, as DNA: TGTGCCAGCAGAGATAGCGGGAATTACAATGAGCAGTTCTTC. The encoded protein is CASRDSGNYNEQFF.

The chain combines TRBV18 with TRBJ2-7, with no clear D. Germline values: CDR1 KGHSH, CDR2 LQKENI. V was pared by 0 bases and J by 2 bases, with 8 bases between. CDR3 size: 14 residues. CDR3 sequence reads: CASSPPPRTYEQYF. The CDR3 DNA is TGTGCCAGCTCACCACCACCCAGGACCTACGAGCAGTACTTC. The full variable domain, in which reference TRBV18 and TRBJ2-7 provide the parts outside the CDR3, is NAGVMQNPRHLVRRRGQEARLRCSPMKGHSHVYWYRQLPEEGLKFMVYLQKENIIDESGMPKERFSAEFPKEGPSILRIQQVVRGDSAAYFCASSPPPRTYEQYFGPGTRLTVT.

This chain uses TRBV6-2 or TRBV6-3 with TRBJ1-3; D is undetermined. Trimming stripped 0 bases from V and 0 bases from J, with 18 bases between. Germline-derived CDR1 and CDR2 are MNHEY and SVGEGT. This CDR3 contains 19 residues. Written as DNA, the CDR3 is TGTGCCAGCAGTTACTCCCGTGGAACGGACCGAGTCTCTGGAAACACCATATATTTT. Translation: CASSYSRGTDRVSGNTIYF.

As DNA, the CDR3 is TGTGCCAGCAGCCCGTCGGACAGACGGACCTACGAGCAGTACTTC. This gives the protein CASSPSDRRTYEQYF. V is TRBV3-1 (or the pseudogene TRBV3-2) and J is TRBJ2-7; tentative D call: TRBD1 (6 bases). Trimming cost V 4 bases and J 2 bases, with 15 bases left between them. The length of the CDR3 is 15 residues. Germline values: CDR1 LGHDT, CDR2 YNNKEL (reference sequence).

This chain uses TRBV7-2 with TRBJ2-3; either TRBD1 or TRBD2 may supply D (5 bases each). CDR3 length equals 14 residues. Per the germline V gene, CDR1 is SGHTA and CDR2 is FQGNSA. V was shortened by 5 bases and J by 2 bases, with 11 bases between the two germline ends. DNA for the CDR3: TGTGCCAGCAGCCCTGGGACCGTCACAGATACGCAGTATTTT. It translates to CASSPGTVTDTQYF.

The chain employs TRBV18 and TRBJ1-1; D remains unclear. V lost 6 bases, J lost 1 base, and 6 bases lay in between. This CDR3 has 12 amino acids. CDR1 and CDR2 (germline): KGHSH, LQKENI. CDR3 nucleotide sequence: TGTGCCAGCTCCAGACCGAACACTGAAGCTTTCTTT. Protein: CASSRPNTEAFF.

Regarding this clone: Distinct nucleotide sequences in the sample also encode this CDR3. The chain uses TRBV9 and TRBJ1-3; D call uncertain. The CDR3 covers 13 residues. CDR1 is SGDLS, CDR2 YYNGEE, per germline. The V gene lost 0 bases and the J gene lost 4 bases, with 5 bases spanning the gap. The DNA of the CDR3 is TGTGCCAGCAGCGTAGCCGTCGGAAACACCATATATTTT. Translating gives CASSVAVGNTIYF.

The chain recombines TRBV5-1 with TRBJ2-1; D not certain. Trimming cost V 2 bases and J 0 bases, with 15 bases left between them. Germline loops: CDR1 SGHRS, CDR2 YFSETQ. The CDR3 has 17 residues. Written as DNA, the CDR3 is TGCGCCAGCAGCTTACTTAGCCGCACCCGCTCCTACAATGAGCAGTTCTTC. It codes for CASSLLSRTRSYNEQFF. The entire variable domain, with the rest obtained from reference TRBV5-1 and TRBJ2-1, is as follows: KAGVTQTPRYLIKTRGQQVTLSCSPISGHRSVSWYQQTPGQGLQFLFEYFSETQRNKGNFPGRFSGRQFSNSRSEMNVSTLELGDSALYLCASSLLSRTRSYNEQFFGPGTRLTVL.

In nucleotides, the CDR3 is TGTGCCAGCTCACCAGAGGTGAGAAAGGGCTACACCTTC. This sequence encodes CASSPEVRKGYTF. The chain employs TRBV18 and TRBJ1-2; D gene uncertain. Looked up from germline, CDR1 is KGHSH and CDR2 is LQKENI. This CDR3 contains 13 residues. Trimming left V 2 bases short and J 8 bases short, with 12 bases between.